This entry lists 30 T cell receptor beta chains sequenced from one sample in a study of T cell repertoires in cytomegalovirus infection. TCRdb itself ran the reads through MiXCR, one entry per CDR3 protein. The sample contains under 500,000 distinct CDR3 sequences, about 42% of which appear only once. For these receptors, no antigen is known. This specimen consisted of cultured PBMCs, obtained from culture after CMV antigen stimulation. The receptors stem from a human donor in good health (CMV status not recorded). Some clones in this sample may be carry-over from other donors' samples.

There are a few counts of this clonotype. The chain combines TRBV2 with TRBJ1-5; D is uncertain. The CDR3 is made up of 14 amino acids. Germline V gene sequence: CDR1 SNHLY, CDR2 FYNNEI. V dropped 1 base and J dropped 6 bases, with 10 bases sitting between them. The CDR3 loop is CASSEEGLGQPQHF. For the CDR3, the DNA is TGTGCCAGCAGTGAAGAGGGCTTAGGTCAGCCCCAGCATTTT. Looking up the rest from reference TRBV2 and TRBJ1-5 gives the full variable domain: EPEVTQTPSHQVTQMGQEVILRCVPISNHLYFYWYRQILGQKVEFLVSFYNNEISEKSEIFDDQFSVERPDGSNFTLKIRSTKLEDSAMYFCASSEEGLGQPQHFGDGTRLSIL.

The gene calls are TRBV9 and TRBJ1-2; 8 bases are shared with TRBD1. The germline V gene has CDR1 SGDLS and CDR2 YYNGEE. This CDR3 has 15 residues. V was pared by 0 bases and J by 5 bases, with 6 bases of the junction left unmatched. CDR3: CASSVETGDRYGYTF. The CDR3 DNA reads TGTGCCAGCAGCGTAGAGACAGGGGATCGGTATGGCTACACCTTC. Filled out from reference TRBV9 and TRBJ1-2, the complete variable domain reads DSGVTQTPKHLITATGQRVTLRCSPRSGDLSVYWYQQSLDQGLQFLIQYYNGEERAKGNILERFSAQQFPDLHSELNLSSLELGDSALYFCASSVETGDRYGYTFGSGTRLTVV.

The chain carries TRBV6-1 and TRBJ1-5; D is uncertain. Germline loops: CDR1 MNHNS, CDR2 SASEGT. CDR3 length: 15 residues. Trimming took 2 bases from V and 0 from J, leaving 8 bases between them. CDR3 nucleotide sequence: TGTGCCAGCAGTGAATGGTATATTAGCAATCAGCCCCAGCATTTT. Translation: CASSEWYISNQPQHF.

In DNA form, the CDR3 reads TGTGCCAGCAGCTTGCGGGAGTTCGGTCAGCCCCAGCATTTT. This translates into CASSLREFGQPQHF. The V call is TRBV7-8, the J call TRBJ1-5; no definite D call. Trimming took off 3 bases at V and 6 bases at J, with 12 bases between the two ends. Looked up from germline, CDR1 is SGHVS and CDR2 is FQNEAQ. The CDR3 spans 14 residues.

The V gene is TRBV12-3 or TRBV12-4, the J gene TRBJ2-7; no reliable D call. V was trimmed by 8 bases and J by 3 bases, leaving 14 bases between them. The CDR3 sequence is 13 residues long. In DNA form, the CDR3 reads TGTGCCAGCGCCCTAAGAAGTGTCTACGAGCAGTACTTC. Translating it yields CASALRSVYEQYF.

The J gene is TRBJ1-2, the V gene TRBV7-9, with D possibly matching TRBD1 (5 bases). Germline V gives CDR1 SEHNR, CDR2 FQNEAQ (reference sequence). The CDR3 consists of 14 residues. Trimming took 5 bases from V and 3 from J, leaving 13 bases between them. The CDR3 loop is CASSPGRRYYGYTF. As DNA, the CDR3 is TGTGCCAGCAGCCCAGGGCGTCGGTACTATGGCTACACCTTC.

This clonotype was observed a few times. The CDR3: CASIGTMNTEAFF. DNA for the CDR3: TGTGCCAGTATTGGGACAATGAACACTGAAGCTTTCTTT. The genes are TRBV19 and TRBJ1-1; possible D gene TRBD1, 6 bases. The ends were cut back, 7 bases at V and 0 bases at J, with 9 bases in the middle. The CDR3 extends over 13 amino acids. CDR1 and CDR2 from the germline V gene are LNHDA and SQIVND (reference sequence). Full variable domain (remainder filled in from reference TRBV19 and TRBJ1-1): DGGITQSPKYLFRKEGQNVTLSCEQNLNHDAMYWYRQDPGQGLRLIYYSQIVNDFQKGDIAEGYSVSREKKESFPLTVTSAQKNPTAFYLCASIGTMNTEAFFGQGTRLTVV.

The chain combines TRBV28 with TRBJ1-2; possibly TRBD1 for D (5 bases). With 10 bases removed from V and 4 bases from J, the gap between germline ends came to 16 bases. CDR1 and CDR2 from the germline V gene are MDHEN and SYDVKM. CDR3 length: 13 residues. The CDR3 region is CAIGTEYGYGYTF. CDR3 in DNA: TGTGCCATTGGGACGGAGTACGGCTATGGCTACACCTTC.

V is TRBV7-2 and J is TRBJ2-1; no reliable D call. Germline values: CDR1 SGHTA, CDR2 FQGNSA. The V end lost 0 bases, the J end lost 2 bases, and 8 bases lay between the germline ends. CDR3 length: 15 amino acids. For the CDR3, the DNA is TGTGCCAGCAGCTTAGCCTTCAATCCCTACAATGAGCAGTTCTTC. Amino acid sequence: CASSLAFNPYNEQFF.

The gene calls are TRBV6-1 and TRBJ1-4, with D hard to call. V lost 5 bases and J lost 7, with 17 bases in between. Germline CDR1 and CDR2: MNHNS and SASEGT. The CDR3 loop spans 15 amino acids. CDR3 loop: CASSYGPRWGEKLFF. The CDR3 bases are TGTGCCAGCAGTTACGGCCCTCGCTGGGGTGAAAAACTGTTTTTT.

V is TRBV19 and J is TRBJ1-1; TRBD1 matches 10 bases. CDR1 LNHDA and CDR2 SQIVND come from the germline V gene (reference sequence). J was trimmed by 8 bases and V by 5 bases; bases with no gene match: 8. The CDR3 length is 14 residues. The CDR3 sequence: CASSVRDRGREAFF. CDR3 nucleotide sequence: TGTGCCAGTAGTGTCCGGGACAGGGGAAGAGAAGCTTTCTTT.

The chain recombines TRBV7-9 with TRBJ2-1; 10 nucleotides agree with TRBD1. Germline V gives CDR1 SEHNR, CDR2 FQNEAQ (reference sequence). This CDR3 is built from 17 residues. The trim removed 6 bases at V and 2 bases at J, leaving 10 bases unmatched. In nucleotides, the CDR3 is TGTGCCAGCAGTCCAACGCCGGGACAGGGGACCTACAATGAGCAGTTCTTC. Translated, it gives CASSPTPGQGTYNEQFF.

V and J are TRBV5-6 and TRBJ2-1; D call uncertain. CDR1 is SGHDT, CDR2 YYEEEE, per germline. V lost 7 bases and J 2 bases, leaving 13 bases between the germline ends. CDR3 length: 14 amino acids. CDR3 sequence (DNA): TGTGCCAGCCGCCCTTATGGGGCCTACAATGAGCAGTTCTTC. Its protein product is CASRPYGAYNEQFF.

This clonotype showed up just a few times. Here the CDR3 reads CASSLDVADTQYF. CDR3 nucleotide sequence: TGTGCCAGCAGCTTAGACGTGGCAGATACGCAGTATTTT. The genes are TRBV7-6 and TRBJ2-3; D remains ambiguous. The V end was cut by 1 base, the J end by 4 bases, with 6 bases between. This CDR3 comprises 13 residues. Germline V gene sequence: CDR1 SGHVS, CDR2 FNYEAQ.

This chain joins TRBV9 and TRBJ2-5; D is possibly TRBD1 (6 bases). Germline CDR1 reads SGDLS; CDR2 reads YYNGEE. CDR3 length equals 14 residues. The V gene lost 2 bases and the J gene lost 7 bases, with 15 bases spanning the gap. DNA for the CDR3: TGTGCCAGCAGCGTGGTTGCTTCCAGGGGGACCCAGTACTTC. Its protein is CASSVVASRGTQYF.

This chain links TRBV19 with TRBJ1-5; 7 nucleotides line up with TRBD1. The V segment lost 5 bases and the J segment 0 bases; nucleotides outside the gene matches: 4. The CDR3 is 15 residues long. Germline lookup yields CDR1 LNHDA and CDR2 SQIVND (reference sequence). CDR3 DNA: TGTGCCAGTAGTGGGACAGTCTATAGCAATCAGCCCCAGCATTTT. As protein: CASSGTVYSNQPQHF.

This clonotype was counted a few times. The chain uses TRBV2 and TRBJ1-3, with D hard to call. V dropped 3 bases and J dropped 11 bases, with 5 bases sitting between them. Germline V lookup: CDR1 SNHLY, CDR2 FYNNEI. This CDR3 has 10 amino acids. CDR3 loop: CASSDGAIYF. CDR3 DNA sequence: TGTGCCAGCAGTGATGGGGCCATATATTTT.

As DNA, the CDR3 is TGTGCCAGCAGCTTAGCGCGGGAACAGTCAGACTATGGCTACACCTTC. Residues: CASSLAREQSDYGYTF. This rearrangement joins TRBV7-2 to TRBJ1-2, with D uncertain. The germline V gene encodes CDR1 SGHTA and CDR2 FQGNSA. V was pared by 0 bases and J by 3 bases, with 14 bases between. The CDR3 runs to 16 residues. The full variable domain, in which reference TRBV7-2 and TRBJ1-2 provide the parts outside the CDR3, is GAGVSQSPSNKVTEKGKDVELRCDPISGHTALYWYRQSLGQGLEFLIYFQGNSAPDKSGLPSDRFSAERTGGSVSTLTIQRTQQEDSAVYLCASSLAREQSDYGYTFGSGTRLTVV.

This chain uses TRBV18 with TRBJ1-2; D may be TRBD1 (5 bases). The CDR3 loop spans 17 amino acids. Germline CDR1 is KGHSH and CDR2 is LQKENI. The V and J ends lost 3 bases and 4 bases respectively, with 21 bases between them. The CDR3 DNA is TGTGCCAGCTCACCTCCCTCCGTTACGGGGCTCGGCTATGGCTACACCTTC. It translates to CASSPPSVTGLGYGYTF.

This clonotype turned up a few times. The J gene is TRBJ2-3, the V gene TRBV10-3; the D gene is possibly TRBD1 (6 bases). Between the trimmed V and J ends, which lost 11 bases and 3 bases, there was a span of 15 bases. The germline CDR1 and CDR2 sequences are ENHRY and SYGVKD. The length of the CDR3 is 13 residues. CDR3 in amino acids: CAAALGATDTQYF. The DNA for the CDR3 is TGTGCCGCAGCCCTGGGGGCGACAGATACGCAGTATTTT.

This rearrangement joins TRBV6-1 to TRBJ2-7; possibly TRBD2 for D (5 bases). Germline V gene lookup returns CDR1 MNHNS and CDR2 SASEGT. The CDR3 consists of 14 residues. Trimming took off 1 base at V and 5 bases at J, with 12 bases between the two ends. In nucleotides, the CDR3 is TGTGCCAGCAGTGAAGTGAGGGTAGGTCACGAGCAGTACTTC. This translates into CASSEVRVGHEQYF.

The chain employs TRBV11-2 and TRBJ2-1, with 10 nucleotides matching TRBD2. CDR1 is SGHAT, CDR2 FQNNGV, per germline. The J segment lost 4 bases and the V segment lost 1 base, leaving 7 bases of the junction unmatched. This CDR3 region has 17 residues. CDR3 in DNA: TGTGCCAGCAGCTTAGGGCTACTAGCGGGGTCGTACAATGAGCAGTTCTTC. It encodes CASSLGLLAGSYNEQFF.

This clonotype was detected a few times. The chain uses TRBV28 and TRBJ1-4, with 8 bases aligning to TRBD1. The CDR3 sequence is 17 residues long. The germline V gene encodes CDR1 MDHEN and CDR2 SYDVKM. V was pared by 6 bases and J by 10 bases, with 19 bases of the junction left unmatched. Written as DNA, the CDR3 is TGTGCCAGCAGCTCAGGGGGCGCCGGCGTTGTCACGATAAAACTGTTTTTT. The encoded protein is CASSSGGAGVVTIKLFF.

Only a few counts were recorded for this clonotype. The chain combines TRBV2 with TRBJ2-1, with D possibly being TRBD2 (5 bases). Germline V gives CDR1 SNHLY, CDR2 FYNNEI. The CDR3 loop spans 11 amino acids. With 8 bases removed from V and 5 bases from J, the gap between germline ends came to 7 bases. The CDR3: CASDYNNEQFF. The DNA of the CDR3 is TGTGCCAGCGACTACAACAATGAGCAGTTCTTC.

This rearrangement joins TRBV7-2 to TRBJ1-5, with TRBD1 identical over 8 bases. This CDR3 spans 17 amino acids. V dropped 2 bases and J dropped 0; count of bases not matched to a gene: 6. Germline lookup yields CDR1 SGHTA and CDR2 FQGNSA. For the CDR3, the DNA is TGTGCCAGCAGCTTAAGCTGGACAGGGCTTAGCAATCAGCCCCAGCATTTT. Its protein product is CASSLSWTGLSNQPQHF.

This clonotype was seen a few times. The rearrangement links TRBV7-6 to TRBJ2-5; 8 positions agree with TRBD1. The germline CDR1 and CDR2 sequences are SGHVS and FNYEAQ. Losses at the gene ends were 5 bases for V and 9 bases for J; bases not matched to a gene: 14. The CDR3 length is 15 residues. The DNA of the CDR3 is TGTGCCAGCAGCCCGGACAGGGCCTCTGAGACAGCCCAGTACTTC. This codes for CASSPDRASETAQYF.

CDR3 protein: CASSPQGTHQPQHF. DNA for the CDR3: TGTGCCAGCAGCCCCCAGGGCACACATCAGCCCCAGCATTTT. The V gene is TRBV7-2, the J gene TRBJ1-5; weak D call: TRBD1 (5 bases). The V end was cut by 5 bases, the J end by 5 bases, with 13 bases between. The germline CDR1 and CDR2 sequences are SGHTA and FQGNSA. This CDR3 region has 14 residues.

This clonotype was seen a few times. The chain recombines TRBV7-9 with TRBJ2-7, with D perhaps TRBD2 (6 bases). This CDR3 comprises 17 residues. The V and J ends lost 0 bases and 0 bases respectively, with 15 bases between them. The germline CDR1 and CDR2 sequences are SEHNR and FQNEAQ (reference sequence). CDR3 nucleotide sequence: TGTGCCAGCAGCTTAGCGAATGGAGGGCCAAGCTCCTACGAGCAGTACTTC. Protein sequence: CASSLANGGPSSYEQYF.

This rearrangement joins TRBV6-2 or TRBV6-3 to TRBJ2-2; no reliable D call. CDR3 length equals 15 residues. V was clipped by 2 bases and J by 4 bases, with 11 bases between them. Germline V gene data show CDR1 as MNHEY and CDR2 as SVGEGT. CDR3 sequence reads: CASSYLGPFTGELFF. The CDR3 DNA sequence: TGTGCCAGCAGTTACCTTGGACCCTTCACCGGGGAGCTGTTTTTT.

The rearrangement joins TRBV19 to TRBJ1-2; 7 nucleotides match TRBD1. V lost 4 bases, J lost 9 bases, and 11 bases stayed unmatched. This CDR3 region has 14 residues. Per germline, CDR1 LNHDA and CDR2 SQIVND (reference sequence). The CDR3 here is CASSSQGQLQSYTF. Written as DNA, the CDR3 is TGTGCCAGTAGTAGTCAGGGACAGCTTCAGAGCTACACCTTC.